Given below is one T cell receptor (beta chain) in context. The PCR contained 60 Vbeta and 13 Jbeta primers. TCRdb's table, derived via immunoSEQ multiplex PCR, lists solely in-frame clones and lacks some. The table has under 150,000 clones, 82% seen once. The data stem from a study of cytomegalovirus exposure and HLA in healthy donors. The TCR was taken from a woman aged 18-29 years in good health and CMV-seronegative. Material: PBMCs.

CDR3 DNA sequence: TGTGCCAGTAGTAGCGACAGCCAAGAGACCCAGTACTTC. Residues: CASSSDSQETQYF. The chain carries TRBV19 and TRBJ2-5, with D perhaps matching TRBD1 (5 bases). Trimming removed 4 bases at V and 1 base at J, with 7 bases between. CDR1 is LNHDA, CDR2 SQIVND, per germline (reference sequence). This CDR3 region has 13 residues. The full variable domain, with the rest looked up from reference TRBV19 and TRBJ2-5, is DGGITQSPKYLFRKEGQNVTLSCEQNLNHDAMYWYRQDPGQGLRLIYYSQIVNDFQKGDIAEGYSVSREKKESFPLTVTSAQKNPTAFYLCASSSDSQETQYFGPGTRLLVL.